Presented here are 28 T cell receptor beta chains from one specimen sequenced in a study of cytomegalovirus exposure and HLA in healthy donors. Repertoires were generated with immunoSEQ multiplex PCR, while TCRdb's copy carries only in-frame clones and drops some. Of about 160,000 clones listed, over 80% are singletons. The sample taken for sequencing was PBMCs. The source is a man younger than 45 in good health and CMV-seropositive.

The CDR3 coding sequence is TGTGCCAGTAGTACGGGGGACAGGGGGCAGACTGAAGCTTTCTTT. It is translated as CASSTGDRGQTEAFF. The chain has TRBV19 and TRBJ1-1; 12 bases line up with TRBD1. V was pared by 4 bases and J by 5 bases, with 5 bases of the junction left unmatched. Germline-derived CDR1 and CDR2 are LNHDA and SQIVND (reference sequence). The CDR3 has 15 amino acids.

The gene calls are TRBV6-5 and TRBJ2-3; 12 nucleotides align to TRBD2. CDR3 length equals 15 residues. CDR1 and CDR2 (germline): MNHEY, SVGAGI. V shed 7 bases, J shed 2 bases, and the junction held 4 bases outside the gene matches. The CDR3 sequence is CASTSGGADTDTQYF. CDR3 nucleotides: TGTGCCAGCACTAGCGGGGGGGCCGACACAGATACGCAGTATTTT.

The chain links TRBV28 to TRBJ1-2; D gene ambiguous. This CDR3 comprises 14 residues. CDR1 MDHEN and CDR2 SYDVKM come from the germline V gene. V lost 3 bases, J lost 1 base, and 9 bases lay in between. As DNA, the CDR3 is TGTGCCAGCAGTTTGGTCGGAGGTAACTATGGCTACACCTTC. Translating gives CASSLVGGNYGYTF.

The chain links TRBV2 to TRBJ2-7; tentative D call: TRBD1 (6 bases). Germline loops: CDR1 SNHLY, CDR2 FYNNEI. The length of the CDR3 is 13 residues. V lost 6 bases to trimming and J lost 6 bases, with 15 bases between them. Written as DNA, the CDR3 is TGTGCCAGCAGGAGTTTAGGGGGTCGCGAGCAGTACTTC. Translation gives CASRSLGGREQYF.

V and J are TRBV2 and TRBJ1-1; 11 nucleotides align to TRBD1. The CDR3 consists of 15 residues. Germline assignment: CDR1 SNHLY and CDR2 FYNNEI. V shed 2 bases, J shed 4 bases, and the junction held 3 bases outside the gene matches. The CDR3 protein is CASSEYGTGGTEAFF. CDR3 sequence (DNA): TGTGCCAGCAGTGAATACGGGACAGGGGGCACTGAAGCTTTCTTT.

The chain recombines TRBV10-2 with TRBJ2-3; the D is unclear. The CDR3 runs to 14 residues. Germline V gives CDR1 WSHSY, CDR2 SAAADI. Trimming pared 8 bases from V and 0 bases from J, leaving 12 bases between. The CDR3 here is CASGLGLSTDTQYF. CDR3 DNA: TGCGCCAGCGGCCTTGGTTTGAGCACAGATACGCAGTATTTT.

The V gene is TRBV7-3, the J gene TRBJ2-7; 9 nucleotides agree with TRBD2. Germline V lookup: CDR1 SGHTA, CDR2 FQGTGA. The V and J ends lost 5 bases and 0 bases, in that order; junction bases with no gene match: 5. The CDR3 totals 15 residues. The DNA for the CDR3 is TGTGCCAGCAGCACGGGACTAGCCGACTCCTACGAGCAGTACTTC. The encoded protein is CASSTGLADSYEQYF.

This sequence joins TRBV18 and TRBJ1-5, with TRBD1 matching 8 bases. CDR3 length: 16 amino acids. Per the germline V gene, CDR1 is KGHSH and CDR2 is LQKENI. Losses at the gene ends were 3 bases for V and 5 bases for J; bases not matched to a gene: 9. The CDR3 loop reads CASSPGTGGRDQPQHF. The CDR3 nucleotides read TGTGCCAGCTCACCCGGGACAGGCGGGAGGGATCAGCCCCAGCATTTT.

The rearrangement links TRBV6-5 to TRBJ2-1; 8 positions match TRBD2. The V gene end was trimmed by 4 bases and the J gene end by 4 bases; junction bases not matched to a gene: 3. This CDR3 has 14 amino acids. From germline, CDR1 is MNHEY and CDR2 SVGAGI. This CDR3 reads CASSFSGEYNEQFF. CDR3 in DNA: TGTGCCAGCAGTTTTAGCGGGGAGTACAATGAGCAGTTCTTC.

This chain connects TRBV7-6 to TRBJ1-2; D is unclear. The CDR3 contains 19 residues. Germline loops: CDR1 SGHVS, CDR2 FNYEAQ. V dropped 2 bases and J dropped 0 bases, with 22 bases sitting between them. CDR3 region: CASSLLGQEKPIANYGYTF. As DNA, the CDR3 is TGTGCCAGCAGCTTATTGGGCCAAGAGAAACCAATAGCTAACTATGGCTACACCTTC.

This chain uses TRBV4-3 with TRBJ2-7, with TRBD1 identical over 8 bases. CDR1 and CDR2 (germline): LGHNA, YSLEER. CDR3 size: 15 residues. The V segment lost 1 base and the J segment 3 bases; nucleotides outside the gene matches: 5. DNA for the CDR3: TGCGCCAGCAGCCAAGCAAGACAGGGGATCTACGAGCAGTACTTC. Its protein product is CASSQARQGIYEQYF.

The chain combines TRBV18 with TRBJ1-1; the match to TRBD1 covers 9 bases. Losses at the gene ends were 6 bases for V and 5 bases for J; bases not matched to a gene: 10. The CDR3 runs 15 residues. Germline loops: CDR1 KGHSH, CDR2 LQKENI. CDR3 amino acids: CASSPLPDRGTEAFF. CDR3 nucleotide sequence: TGTGCCAGCTCTCCCCTTCCGGACAGGGGTACTGAAGCTTTCTTT.

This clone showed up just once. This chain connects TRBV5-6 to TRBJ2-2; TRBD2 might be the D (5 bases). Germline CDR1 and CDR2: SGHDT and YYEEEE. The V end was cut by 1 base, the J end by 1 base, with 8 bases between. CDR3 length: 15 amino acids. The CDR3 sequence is CASSLRGKNTGELFF. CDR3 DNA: TGTGCCAGCAGCTTGCGGGGAAAGAACACCGGGGAGCTGTTTTTT. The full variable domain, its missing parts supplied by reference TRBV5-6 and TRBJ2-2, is DAGVTQSPTHLIKTRGQQVTLRCSPKSGHDTVSWYQQALGQGPQFIFQYYEEEERQRGNFPDRFSGHQFPNYSSELNVNALLLGDSALYLCASSLRGKNTGELFFGEGSRLTVL.

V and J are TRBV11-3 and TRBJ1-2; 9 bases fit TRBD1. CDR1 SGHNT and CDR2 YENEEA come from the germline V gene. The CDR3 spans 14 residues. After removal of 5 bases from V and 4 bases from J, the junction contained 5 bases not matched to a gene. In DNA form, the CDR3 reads TGTGCCAGCAGCGACGGACAGGGGACCTATGGCTACACCTTC. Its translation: CASSDGQGTYGYTF.

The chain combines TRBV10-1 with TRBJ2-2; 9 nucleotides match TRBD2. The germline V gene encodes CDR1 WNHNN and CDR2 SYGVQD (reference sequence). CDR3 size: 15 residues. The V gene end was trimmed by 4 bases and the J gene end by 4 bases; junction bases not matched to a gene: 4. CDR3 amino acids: CASSVGLASTGELFF. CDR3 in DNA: TGCGCCAGCAGTGTTGGACTAGCGAGCACCGGGGAGCTGTTTTTT.

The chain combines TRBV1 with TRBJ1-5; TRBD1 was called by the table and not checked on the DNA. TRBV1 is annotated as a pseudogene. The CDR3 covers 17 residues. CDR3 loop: CTSSQGTGKLSNQPQHF. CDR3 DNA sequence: TGCACCAGCAGCCAAGGAACAGGTAAATTGAGCAATCAGCCCCAGCATTTT.

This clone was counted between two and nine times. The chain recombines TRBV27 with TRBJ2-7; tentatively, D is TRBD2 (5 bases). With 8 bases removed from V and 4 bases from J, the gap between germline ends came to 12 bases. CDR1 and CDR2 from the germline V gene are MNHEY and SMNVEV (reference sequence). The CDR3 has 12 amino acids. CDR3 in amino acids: CASGDRGYEQYF. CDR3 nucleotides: TGTGCCAGCGGAGATCGGGGTTACGAGCAGTACTTC.

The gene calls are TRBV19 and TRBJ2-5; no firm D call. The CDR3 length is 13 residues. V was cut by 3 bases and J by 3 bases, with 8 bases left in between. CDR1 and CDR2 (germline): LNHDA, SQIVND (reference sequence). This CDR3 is CASSIRHEETQYF. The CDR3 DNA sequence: TGTGCCAGTAGTATTCGACACGAAGAGACCCAGTACTTC.

CDR3 amino acids: CASTWGDRAAEQYF. The CDR3 region has the DNA TGTGCCAGCACCTGGGGGGACAGGGCGGCCGAGCAGTACTTC. This rearrangement joins TRBV7-2 to TRBJ2-7; 9 bases agree with TRBD1. Germline V gene data show CDR1 as SGHTA and CDR2 as FQGNSA. With 7 bases clipped from V and 6 bases from J, the junction kept 10 bases outside the gene matches. This CDR3 comprises 14 residues.

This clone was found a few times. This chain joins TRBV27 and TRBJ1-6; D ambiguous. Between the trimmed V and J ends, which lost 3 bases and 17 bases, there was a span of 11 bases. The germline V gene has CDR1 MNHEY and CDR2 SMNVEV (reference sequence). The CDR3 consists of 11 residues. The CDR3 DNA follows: TGTGCCAGCAGTTTTCGCGGGGAATTCCACTTT. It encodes CASSFRGEFHF.

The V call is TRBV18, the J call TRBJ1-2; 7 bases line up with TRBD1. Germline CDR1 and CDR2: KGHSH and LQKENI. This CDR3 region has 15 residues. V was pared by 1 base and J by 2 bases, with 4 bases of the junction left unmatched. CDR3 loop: CASSPLSGGNYGYTF. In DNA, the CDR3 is TGTGCCAGCTCACCACTATCAGGGGGAAACTATGGCTACACCTTC.

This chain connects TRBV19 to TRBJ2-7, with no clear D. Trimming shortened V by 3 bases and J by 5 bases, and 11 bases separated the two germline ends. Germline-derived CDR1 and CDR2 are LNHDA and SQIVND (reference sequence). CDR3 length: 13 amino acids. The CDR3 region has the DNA TGTGCCAGTAGTATTGGAGCTTCCGACGAGCAGTACTTC. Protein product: CASSIGASDEQYF.

The CDR3, as DNA: TGTGCCAGCAGTTTCGCCCGGGACAGGTCATTTTTCTCCTACGAGCAGTACTTC. Amino acids: CASSFARDRSFFSYEQYF. The chain employs TRBV6-4 and TRBJ2-7; 8 bases are a match to TRBD1. V was clipped by 5 bases and J by 0 bases; unmatched bases: 15. CDR3 length equals 18 residues. Germline CDR1 MRHNA, CDR2 SNTAGT.

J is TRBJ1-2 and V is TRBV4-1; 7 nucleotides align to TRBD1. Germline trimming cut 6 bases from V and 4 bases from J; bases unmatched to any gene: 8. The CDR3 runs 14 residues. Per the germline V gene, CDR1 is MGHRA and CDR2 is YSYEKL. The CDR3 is CASRRRGRSYGYTF. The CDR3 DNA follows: TGCGCCAGCAGAAGAAGGGGGCGTAGCTATGGCTACACCTTC.

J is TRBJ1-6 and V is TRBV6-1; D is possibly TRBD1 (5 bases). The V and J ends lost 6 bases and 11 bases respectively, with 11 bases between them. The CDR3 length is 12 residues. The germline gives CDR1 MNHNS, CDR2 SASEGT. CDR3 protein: CASRRGSTPLHF. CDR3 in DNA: TGTGCCAGCAGAAGGGGATCGACACCCCTCCACTTT.

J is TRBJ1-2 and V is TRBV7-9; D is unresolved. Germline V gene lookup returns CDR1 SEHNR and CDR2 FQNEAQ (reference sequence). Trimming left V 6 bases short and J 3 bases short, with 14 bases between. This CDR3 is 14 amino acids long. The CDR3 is CASRPGWAHYGYTF. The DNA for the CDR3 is TGTGCCAGCAGGCCGGGGTGGGCGCACTATGGCTACACCTTC.

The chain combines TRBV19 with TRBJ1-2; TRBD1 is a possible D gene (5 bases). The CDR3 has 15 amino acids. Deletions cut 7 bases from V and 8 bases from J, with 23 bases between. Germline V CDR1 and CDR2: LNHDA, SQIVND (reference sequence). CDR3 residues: CASTPEWAGERGYTF. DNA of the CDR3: TGTGCCAGTACCCCTGAGTGGGCGGGGGAACGGGGCTACACCTTC.

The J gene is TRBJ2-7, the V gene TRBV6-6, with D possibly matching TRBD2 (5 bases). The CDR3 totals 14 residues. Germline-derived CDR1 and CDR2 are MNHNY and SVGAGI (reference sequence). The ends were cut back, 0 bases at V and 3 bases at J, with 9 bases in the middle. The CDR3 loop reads CASSYSEGHYEQYF. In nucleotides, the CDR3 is TGTGCCAGCAGTTACTCTGAGGGCCACTACGAGCAGTACTTC.